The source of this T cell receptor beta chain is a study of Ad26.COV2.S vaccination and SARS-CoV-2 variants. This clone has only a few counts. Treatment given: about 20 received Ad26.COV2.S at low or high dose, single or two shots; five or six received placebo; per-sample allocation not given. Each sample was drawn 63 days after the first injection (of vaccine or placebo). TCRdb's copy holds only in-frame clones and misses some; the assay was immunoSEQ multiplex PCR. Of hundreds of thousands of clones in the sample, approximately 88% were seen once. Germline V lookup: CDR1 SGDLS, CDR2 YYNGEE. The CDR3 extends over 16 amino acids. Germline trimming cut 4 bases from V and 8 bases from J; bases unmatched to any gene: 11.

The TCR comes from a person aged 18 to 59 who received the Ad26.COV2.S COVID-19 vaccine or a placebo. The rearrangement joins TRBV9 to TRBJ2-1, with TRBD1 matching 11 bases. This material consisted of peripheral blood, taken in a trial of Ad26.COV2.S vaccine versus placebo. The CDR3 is CASSSPGQGVSDEQFF. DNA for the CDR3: TGTGCCAGCAGCAGCCCGGGACAGGGGGTTTCGGATGAGCAGTTCTTC.